This TCR beta chain originates from a study of T cell responses to AZD1222 COVID-19 vaccine. Findings and caveats of the study: Spike-specific TCRs gained breadth and depth after people received two AZD1222 doses. It should be noted that donors were predominantly white British and more often female, and clonal diversity was possibly underestimated. At baseline, just a handful of AZD1222 recipients tested seropositive. After the peak T cell response, and only then, were repertoires sampled.

This clone was picked up a small number of times. No antigen is known for it. The table came from immunoSEQ multiplex PCR; TCRdb's copy has only in-frame clones and leaves some out. The sample holds fewer than 150,000 clones; roughly nine tenths are singletons and the top ten take 1.5% to 2%. This receptor was taken from an adult who received the AZD1222 COVID-19 vaccine. The specimen was peripheral blood, collected 28 days after the second AZD1222 dose.

CDR3 in amino acids: CASHEEIQETQYF. The CDR3 DNA follows: TGTGCCAGCCATGAGGAGATCCAAGAGACCCAGTACTTC. V and J are TRBV2 and TRBJ2-5, with D hard to call. The ends were cut back, 8 bases at V and 1 base at J, with 11 bases in the middle. The CDR3 is made up of 13 amino acids. Per germline, CDR1 SNHLY and CDR2 FYNNEI.